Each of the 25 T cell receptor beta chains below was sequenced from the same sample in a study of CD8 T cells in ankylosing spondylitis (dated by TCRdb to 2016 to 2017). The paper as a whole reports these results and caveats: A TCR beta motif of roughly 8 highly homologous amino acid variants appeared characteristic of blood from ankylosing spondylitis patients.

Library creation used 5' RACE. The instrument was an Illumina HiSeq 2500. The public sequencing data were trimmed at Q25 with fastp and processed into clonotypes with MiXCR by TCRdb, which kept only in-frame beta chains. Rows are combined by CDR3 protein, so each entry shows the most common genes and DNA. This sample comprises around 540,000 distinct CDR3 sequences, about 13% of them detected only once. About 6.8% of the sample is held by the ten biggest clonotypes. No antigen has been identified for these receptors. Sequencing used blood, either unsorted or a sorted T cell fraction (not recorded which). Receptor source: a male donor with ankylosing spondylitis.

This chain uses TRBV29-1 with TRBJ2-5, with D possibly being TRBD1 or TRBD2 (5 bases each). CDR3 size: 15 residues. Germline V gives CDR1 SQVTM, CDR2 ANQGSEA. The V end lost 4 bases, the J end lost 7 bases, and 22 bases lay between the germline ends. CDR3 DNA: TGCAGCGTTGTAACGTTTACGGGACCCTCAGGGACCCAGTACTTC. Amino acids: CSVVTFTGPSGTQYF.

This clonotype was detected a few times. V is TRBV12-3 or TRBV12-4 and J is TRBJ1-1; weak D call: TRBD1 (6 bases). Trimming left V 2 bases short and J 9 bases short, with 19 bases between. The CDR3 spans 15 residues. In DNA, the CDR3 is TGTGCCAGCAGTTTAATCTCGGGGGCGGTCTCGAAAGCTTTCTTT. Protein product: CASSLISGAVSKAFF.

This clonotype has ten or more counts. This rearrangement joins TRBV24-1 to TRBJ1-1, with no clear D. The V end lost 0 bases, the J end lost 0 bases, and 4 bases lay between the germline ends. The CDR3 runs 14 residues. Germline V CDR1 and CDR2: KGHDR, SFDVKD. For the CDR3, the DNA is TGTGCCACCAGTGATTTGGGAGTGAACACTGAAGCTTTCTTT. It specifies CATSDLGVNTEAFF.

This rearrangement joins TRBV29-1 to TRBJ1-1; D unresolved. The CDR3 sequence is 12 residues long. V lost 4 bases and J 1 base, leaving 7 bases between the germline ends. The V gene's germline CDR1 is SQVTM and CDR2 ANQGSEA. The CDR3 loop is CSVGPENTEAFF. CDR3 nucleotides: TGCAGCGTTGGACCGGAGAACACTGAAGCTTTCTTT.

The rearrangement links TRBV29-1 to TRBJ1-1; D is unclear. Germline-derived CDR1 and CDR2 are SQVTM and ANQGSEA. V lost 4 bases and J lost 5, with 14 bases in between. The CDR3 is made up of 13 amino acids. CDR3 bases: TGCAGCGTTGTTATAGGGAGAGGTACTGAAGCTTTCTTT. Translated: CSVVIGRGTEAFF. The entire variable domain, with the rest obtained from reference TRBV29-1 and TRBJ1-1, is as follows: SAVISQKPSRDICQRGTSLTIQCQVDSQVTMMFWYRQQPGQSLTLIATANQGSEATYESGFVIDKFPISRPNLTFSTLTVSNMSPEDSSIYLCSVVIGRGTEAFFGQGTRLTVV.

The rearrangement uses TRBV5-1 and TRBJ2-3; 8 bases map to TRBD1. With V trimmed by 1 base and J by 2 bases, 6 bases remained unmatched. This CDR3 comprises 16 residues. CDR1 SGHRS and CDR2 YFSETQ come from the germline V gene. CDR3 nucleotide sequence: TGCGCCAGCAGCTTGCTGGCAGGGGGCCTCACAGATACGCAGTATTTT. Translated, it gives CASSLLAGGLTDTQYF.

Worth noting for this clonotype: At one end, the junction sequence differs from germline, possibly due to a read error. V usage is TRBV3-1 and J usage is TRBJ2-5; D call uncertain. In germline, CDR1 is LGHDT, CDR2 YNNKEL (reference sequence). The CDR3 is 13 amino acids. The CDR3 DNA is TGTGCCAGCAACCAAGCGAAGGATGGCGGCCAGTACTTC. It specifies CASNQAKDGGQYF.

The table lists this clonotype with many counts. DNA of the CDR3: TGCAGTGCTAGATCGGGGGGAAGCACAGATACGCAGTATTTT. Its translation is CSARSGGSTDTQYF. The genes are TRBV20-1 and TRBJ2-3, with 7 bases identical to TRBD2. The CDR3 runs to 14 residues. Germline assignment: CDR1 DFQATT and CDR2 SNEGSKA (reference sequence). V lost 2 bases, J lost 0 bases, and 2 bases stayed unmatched.

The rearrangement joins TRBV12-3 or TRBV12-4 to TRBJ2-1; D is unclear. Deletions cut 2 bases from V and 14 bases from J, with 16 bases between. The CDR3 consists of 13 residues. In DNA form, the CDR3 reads TGTGCCAGCAGTTTAAAACGGTCCTCTCGGGAGTTCTTC. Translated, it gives CASSLKRSSREFF.

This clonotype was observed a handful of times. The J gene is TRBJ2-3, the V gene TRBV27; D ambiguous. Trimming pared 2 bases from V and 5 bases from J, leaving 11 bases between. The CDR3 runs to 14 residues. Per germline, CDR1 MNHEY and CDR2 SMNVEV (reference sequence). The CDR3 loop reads CASSLKSWRDTQYF. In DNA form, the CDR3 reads TGTGCCAGCAGTTTAAAGTCATGGAGAGATACGCAGTATTTT.

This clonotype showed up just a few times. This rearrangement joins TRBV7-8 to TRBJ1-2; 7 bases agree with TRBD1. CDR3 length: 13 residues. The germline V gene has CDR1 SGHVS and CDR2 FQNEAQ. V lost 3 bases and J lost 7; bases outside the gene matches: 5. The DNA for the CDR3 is TGTGCCAGCAGCTTTACAGGGGCGGTTGGCTACACCTTC. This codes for CASSFTGAVGYTF.

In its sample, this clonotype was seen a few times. The CDR3 loop reads CSASKTTGGAGETQYF. CDR3 DNA: TGCAGTGCTAGTAAGACCACAGGGGGCGCCGGAGAGACCCAGTACTTC. J is TRBJ2-5 and V is TRBV20-1; 9 positions match TRBD1. Germline V gives CDR1 DFQATT, CDR2 SNEGSKA (reference sequence). The CDR3 sequence is 16 residues long. V shed 3 bases and J 4 bases; nucleotides not matched to a gene: 12.

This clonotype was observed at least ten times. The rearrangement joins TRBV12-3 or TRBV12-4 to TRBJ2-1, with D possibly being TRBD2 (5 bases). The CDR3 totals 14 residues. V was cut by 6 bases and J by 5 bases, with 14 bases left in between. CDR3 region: CASSRPGGDNEQFF. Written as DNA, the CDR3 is TGTGCCAGCAGCCGACCAGGAGGTGACAATGAGCAGTTCTTC.

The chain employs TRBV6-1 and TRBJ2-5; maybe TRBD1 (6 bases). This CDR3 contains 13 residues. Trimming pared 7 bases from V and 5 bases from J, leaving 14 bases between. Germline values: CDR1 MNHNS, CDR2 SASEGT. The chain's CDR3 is CASMRGWFETQYF. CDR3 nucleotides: TGTGCCAGCATGAGGGGGTGGTTTGAGACCCAGTACTTC.

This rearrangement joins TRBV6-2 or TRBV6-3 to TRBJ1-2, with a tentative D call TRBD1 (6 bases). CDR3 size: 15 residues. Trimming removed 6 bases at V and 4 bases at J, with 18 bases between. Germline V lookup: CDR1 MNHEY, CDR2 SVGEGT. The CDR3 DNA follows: TGTGCCAGCAGACCCGGAGACAGGCTAACCTATGGCTACACCTTC. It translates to CASRPGDRLTYGYTF.

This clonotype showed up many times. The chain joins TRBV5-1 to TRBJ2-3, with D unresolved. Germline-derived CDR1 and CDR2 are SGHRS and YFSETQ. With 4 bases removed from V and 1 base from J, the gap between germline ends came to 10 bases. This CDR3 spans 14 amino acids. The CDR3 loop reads CASSVTPGTDTQYF. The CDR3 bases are TGCGCCAGCAGCGTAACCCCGGGCACAGATACGCAGTATTTT.

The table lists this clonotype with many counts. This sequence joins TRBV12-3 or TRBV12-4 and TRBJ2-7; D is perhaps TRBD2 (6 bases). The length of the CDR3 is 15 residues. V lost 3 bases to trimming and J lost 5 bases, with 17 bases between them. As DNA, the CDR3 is TGTGCCAGCAGTTTTCGTATGGGGGGTAATGACGAGCAGTACTTC. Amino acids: CASSFRMGGNDEQYF.

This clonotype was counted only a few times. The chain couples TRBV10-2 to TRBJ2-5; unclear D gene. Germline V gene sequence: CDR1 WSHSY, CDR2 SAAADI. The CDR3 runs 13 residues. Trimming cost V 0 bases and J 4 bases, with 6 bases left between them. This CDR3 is CASSESIIETQYF. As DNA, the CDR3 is TGCGCCAGCAGTGAGTCGATAATAGAGACCCAGTACTTC.

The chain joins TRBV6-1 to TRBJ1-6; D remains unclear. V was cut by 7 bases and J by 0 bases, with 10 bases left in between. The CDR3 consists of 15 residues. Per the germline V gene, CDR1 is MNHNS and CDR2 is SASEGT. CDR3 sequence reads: CASTPRNSYNSPLHF. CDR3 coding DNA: TGTGCCAGCACCCCGAGGAACTCCTATAATTCACCCCTCCACTTT.

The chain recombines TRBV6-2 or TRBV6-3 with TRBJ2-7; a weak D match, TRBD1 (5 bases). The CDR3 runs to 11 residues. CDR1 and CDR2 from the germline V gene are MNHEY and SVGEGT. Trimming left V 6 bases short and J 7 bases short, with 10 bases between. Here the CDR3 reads CASSLDIEQYF. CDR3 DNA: TGTGCCAGCAGCCTGGACATTGAGCAGTACTTC.

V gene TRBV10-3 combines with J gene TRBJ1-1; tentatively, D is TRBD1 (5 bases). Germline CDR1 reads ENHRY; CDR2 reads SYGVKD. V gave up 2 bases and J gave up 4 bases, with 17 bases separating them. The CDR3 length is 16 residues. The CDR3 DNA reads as TGTGCCATCAGTGAGCTCTCCGCAGGGAGGGGCACTGAAGCTTTCTTT. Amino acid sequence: CAISELSAGRGTEAFF.

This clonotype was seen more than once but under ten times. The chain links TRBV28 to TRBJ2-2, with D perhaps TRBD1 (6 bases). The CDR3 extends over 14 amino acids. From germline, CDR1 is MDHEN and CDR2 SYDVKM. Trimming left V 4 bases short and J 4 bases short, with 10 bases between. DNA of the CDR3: TGTGCCAGCAGTTCGGGACACCCCACCGGGGAGCTGTTTTTT. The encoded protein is CASSSGHPTGELFF. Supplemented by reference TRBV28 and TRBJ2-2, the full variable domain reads DVKVTQSSRYLVKRTGEKVFLECVQDMDHENMFWYRQDPGLGLRLIYFSYDVKMKEKGDIPEGYSVSREKKERFSLILESASTNQTSMYLCASSSGHPTGELFFGEGSRLTVL.

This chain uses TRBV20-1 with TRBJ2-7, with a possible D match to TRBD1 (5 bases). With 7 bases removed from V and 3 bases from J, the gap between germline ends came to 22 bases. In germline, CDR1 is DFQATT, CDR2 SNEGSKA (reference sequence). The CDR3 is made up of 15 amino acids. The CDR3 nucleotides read TGCAGTGTTAAAGGAAATAAGGGGCGGATCTACGAGCAGTACTTC. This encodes CSVKGNKGRIYEQYF.

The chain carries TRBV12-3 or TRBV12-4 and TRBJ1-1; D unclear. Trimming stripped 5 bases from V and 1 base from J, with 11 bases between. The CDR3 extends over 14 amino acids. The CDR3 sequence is CASSRRVANTEAFF. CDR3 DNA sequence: TGTGCCAGCAGTCGGAGGGTAGCGAACACTGAAGCTTTCTTT.

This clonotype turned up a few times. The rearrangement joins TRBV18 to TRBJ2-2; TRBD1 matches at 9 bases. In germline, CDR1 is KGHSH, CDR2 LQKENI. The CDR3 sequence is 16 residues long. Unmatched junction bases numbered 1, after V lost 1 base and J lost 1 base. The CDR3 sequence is CASSPRQGVNTGELFF. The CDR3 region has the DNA TGTGCCAGCTCACCACGACAGGGGGTGAACACCGGGGAGCTGTTTTTT.